A selection of T cell receptor beta chains follows, all from one sample in a study of control samples from healthy donors and cancer patients. Clones were sequenced by immunoSEQ multiplex PCR, and TCRdb holds only the in-frame ones, with some missing. The sample has tens of thousands of clones, around 92% seen once; the top ten hold approximately 12%. The sample was PBMCs. These receptors came from a man aged 45 to 65 with lung cancer. Each CDR3 is given without its conserved first and last residue. Fields, in order: clone size, V gene, CDR3 protein. Not every row has a clone size; where given, it reads once, few, many or a size class.

size: NA
V: TRBV3-1/TRBV3-2
CDR3: ASSTLTARAEAF

size: NA
V: TRBV6-5
CDR3: ASSLGRGAYEQY

size: NA
V: TRBV6-2/TRBV6-3
CDR3: ASSRSTEAF

size: NA
V: TRBV29-1
CDR3: SVLTDNTEAF

size: NA
V: TRBV7-7
CDR3: ASSPGTDLYEQY

size: NA
V: TRBV3-1/TRBV3-2
CDR3: ASSQISSRETQY

size: NA
V: TRBV5-1
CDR3: ASSSDGYNEQF

size: NA
V: TRBV6-5
CDR3: ASSYGGGRTDTQY

size: NA
V: TRBV3-1/TRBV3-2
CDR3: ASSQDLASTGELF

size: NA
V: TRBV7-9
CDR3: ASSLPVGATGQLTYGYT

size: NA
V: TRBV3-1/TRBV3-2
CDR3: ASSQRTEAF

size: once
V: TRBV6-5
CDR3: ASRQGLTLYEQY

size: NA
V: TRBV5-1
CDR3: ASSLGRQDEKLF

size: NA
V: TRBV19
CDR3: ASRRGYEQY

size: once
V: TRBV20-1
CDR3: SAGGQGNTEAF

size: NA
V: TRBV9
CDR3: ASSVADSLVGYT

size: NA
V: TRBV6-1
CDR3: ASIAGGPIDTQY

size: NA
V: TRBV15
CDR3: ATSRGRGAQTNEKLF

size: NA
V: TRBV2
CDR3: ASARDRNTGELF

size: NA
V: TRBV9
CDR3: ASSVGPRASGGGMKETQY

size: NA
V: TRBV7-8
CDR3: ASSLVDRGEQY

size: NA
V: TRBV5-6
CDR3: ASTAGGGPTDTQY

size: NA
V: TRBV2
CDR3: ASSAGTGGGAF

size: NA
V: TRBV23-1
CDR3: ASSHGRERRTGELF

size: NA
V: TRBV11-2
CDR3: ASSLGLTVGNEKLF

size: NA
V: TRBV6-2/TRBV6-3
CDR3: ASSPDRSYGYT

size: NA
V: TRBV7-2
CDR3: ASSPQADTEAF

size: NA
V: TRBV7-9
CDR3: ASSLAGGYNEQF

size: NA
V: TRBV6-5
CDR3: ASSYSGFPDFGYT

size: NA
V: TRBV5-6
CDR3: ASSLVGYGYT

size: once
V: TRBV10-3
CDR3: ATYGGTGLTDTQY

size: NA
V: TRBV6-2/TRBV6-3
CDR3: ASSREGTLF

size: few
V: TRBV6-6
CDR3: ASSSAYGREAF

size: NA
V: TRBV9
CDR3: ASSEPNPGNTIY

size: NA
V: TRBV4-3
CDR3: ASSQDSGLAGYT

size: NA
V: TRBV20-1
CDR3: SASKPGDRQETQY

size: few
V: TRBV29-1
CDR3: SVEGLPGGSYEQY

size: NA
V: TRBV12-3/TRBV12-4
CDR3: ASSLGETQY

size: NA
V: TRBV3-1/TRBV3-2
CDR3: ASSQDYGRGTDTQY

size: NA
V: TRBV29-1
CDR3: SVTSGGWTEAF

size: NA
V: TRBV6-5
CDR3: ASSHAIRWTDTQY

size: NA
V: TRBV7-2
CDR3: ASSLGARDRGLEQY

size: NA
V: TRBV5-1
CDR3: ASSSFAGSTDTQY

size: NA
V: TRBV29-1
CDR3: SVGTGISYEQY

size: NA
V: TRBV5-8
CDR3: ASSPWDEQY

size: NA
V: TRBV6-1
CDR3: ASSEMEGNTGELF

size: NA
V: TRBV5-1
CDR3: ASSLTSVQNSYEQY

size: NA
V: TRBV3-1/TRBV3-2
CDR3: ASSQHPSTYEQY

size: NA
V: TRBV14
CDR3: ASSQDFANYGYT

size: once
V: TRBV4-1
CDR3: ASSQVDMGFDSNQPQH

size: NA
V: TRBV19
CDR3: ASSTGAALITEAF

size: NA
V: TRBV12-3/TRBV12-4
CDR3: TDRGREQPQH

size: NA
V: TRBV6-5
CDR3: ASGDGTGELF

size: NA
V: TRBV7-9
CDR3: ASSQPEGREGGNEQF